Following are 20 T cell receptor beta chains from one sample sequenced in a study of T-cell memory formation after mild COVID-19. One entry per CDR3 protein results from TCRdb running MiXCR on the 5' RACE reads. The repertoire holds about 210,000 distinct CDR3 sequences, with roughly 10% as singletons. Input material: PBMCs or a T cell subset sorted from them (not recorded which). These receptors all come from a man between 18 and 29 years old who had mild COVID-19 (a few samples of this study predate the infection). Cell type and time point are not known.

This clonotype was detected only a few times. The chain recombines TRBV20-1 with TRBJ2-5; TRBD1 might be the D (6 bases). Germline loops: CDR1 DFQATT, CDR2 SNEGSKA (reference sequence). This CDR3 is 13 amino acids long. V was pared by 3 bases and J by 4 bases, with 12 bases between. Here the CDR3 reads CSASAGVRETQYF. Here the CDR3 DNA reads TGCAGTGCTAGTGCAGGGGTTCGAGAGACCCAGTACTTC.

This clonotype was found a few times. V and J are TRBV6-5 and TRBJ2-7; 8 nucleotides line up with TRBD1. CDR3 length equals 14 residues. V lost 5 bases and J lost 2; bases outside the gene matches: 5. Germline lookup yields CDR1 MNHEY and CDR2 SVGAGI. CDR3 in amino acids: CASSRDRRAYEQYF. For the CDR3, the DNA is TGTGCCAGCAGTAGGGACAGGCGCGCCTACGAGCAGTACTTC.

The table lists this clonotype with a few counts. The chain employs TRBV11-2 and TRBJ2-3; perhaps TRBD2 as D (6 bases). The CDR3 loop spans 13 amino acids. The V and J ends lost 5 bases and 4 bases respectively, with 10 bases between them. CDR1 SGHAT and CDR2 FQNNGV come from the germline V gene. CDR3 DNA: TGTGCCAGCAGCCTACAGCGGGCAGATACGCAGTATTTT. Protein sequence: CASSLQRADTQYF.

The sample holds many counts of this clonotype. V is TRBV10-3 and J is TRBJ2-6; unclear D gene. Germline V gene data show CDR1 as ENHRY and CDR2 as SYGVKD. This CDR3 region has 17 residues. Trimming left V 2 bases short and J 0 bases short, with 11 bases between. The CDR3 sequence is CAISEIRRISGANVLTF. The CDR3 DNA reads TGTGCCATCAGTGAGATTCGACGGATCTCTGGGGCCAACGTCCTGACTTTC.

This clonotype was recorded a few times. The CDR3 DNA is TGTGCCAGCAGCCCCGCGGGGGGCGAGCAGTACTTC. It translates to CASSPAGGEQYF. The chain has TRBV7-3 and TRBJ2-7, with 8 bases fitting TRBD2. J was trimmed by 6 bases and V by 5 bases; bases with no gene match: 3. There are 12 residues in the CDR3. Per germline, CDR1 SGHTA and CDR2 FQGTGA.

V and J are TRBV7-8 and TRBJ1-1, with 7 bases identical to TRBD1. Germline-derived CDR1 and CDR2 are SGHVS and FQNEAQ. Trimming cost V 6 bases and J 3 bases; bases outside gene matches: 19. The CDR3 totals 18 residues. The CDR3 region has the DNA TGTGCCAGCAGATATCGGATAACAGGGTACAGGGGCGACACTGAAGCTTTCTTT. Translation: CASRYRITGYRGDTEAFF.

The genes are TRBV10-3 and TRBJ1-2; tentatively, D is TRBD1 (5 bases). CDR1 and CDR2 (germline): ENHRY, SYGVKD. This CDR3 spans 11 amino acids. V gave up 10 bases and J gave up 6 bases, with 12 bases separating them. This CDR3 is CATRDLHGYTF. For the CDR3, the DNA is TGTGCCACCAGGGACTTGCATGGCTACACCTTC.

This sequence joins TRBV7-3 and TRBJ2-3; the D gene is possibly TRBD2 (5 bases). Germline CDR1 is SGHTA and CDR2 is FQGTGA. V lost 5 bases and J lost 4, with 13 bases in between. The CDR3 spans 14 residues. The CDR3 is CASSPPLAPDTQYF. The CDR3 nucleotides are TGTGCCAGCAGCCCACCCCTAGCCCCAGATACGCAGTATTTT.

The chain uses TRBV4-2 and TRBJ2-3; 9 bases agree with TRBD1. In germline, CDR1 is LGHNA, CDR2 YNFKEQ. There are 15 residues in the CDR3. The V segment lost 4 bases and the J segment 3 bases; nucleotides outside the gene matches: 5. CDR3 nucleotides: TGTGCCAGCAGCCGGGACAGGGCGGAGACAGATACGCAGTATTTT. Translation gives CASSRDRAETDTQYF.

A few counts support this clonotype. The V gene is TRBV9, the J gene TRBJ2-5; TRBD2 is a possible D gene (7 bases). The CDR3 is made up of 15 amino acids. V lost 3 bases and J 5 bases, leaving 17 bases between the germline ends. The V gene's germline CDR1 is SGDLS and CDR2 YYNGEE. CDR3 sequence reads: CASSGGGDGGETQYF. The CDR3 DNA reads as TGTGCCAGCAGCGGGGGAGGGGACGGGGGCGAGACCCAGTACTTC.

This clonotype was recorded many times. The junction differs from germline at one of its ends, possibly a read error. V and J are TRBV7-8 and TRBJ2-3; 9 nucleotides align to TRBD1. The CDR3 consists of 15 residues. The germline gives CDR1 SGHVS, CDR2 FQNEAQ. The CDR3 DNA reads TGTGCCAGCAGTTTAGGACAGGGGAGCACAGATACGCAGTATTTT. This sequence encodes CASSLGQGSTDTQYF. The complete variable domain, with remaining parts taken from reference TRBV7-8 and TRBJ2-3, reads GAGVSQSPRYKVAKRGQDVALRCDPISGHVSLFWYQQALGQGPEFLTYFQNEAQLDKSGLPSDRFFAERPEGSVSTLKIQRTQQEDSAVYLCASSLGQGSTDTQYFGPGTRLTVL.

This clonotype turned up a few times. The chain combines TRBV9 with TRBJ2-5, with 12 bases matching TRBD2. CDR1 is SGDLS, CDR2 YYNGEE, per germline. There are 18 residues in the CDR3. Trimming removed 4 bases from V and 2 bases from J; junction bases left unmatched: 12. The CDR3 DNA reads as TGTGCCAGCAGCCCCGGGCCACTAGCGGGGGGCGTACAAGAGACCCAGTACTTC. It specifies CASSPGPLAGGVQETQYF. Variable domain in full (rest from reference TRBV9 and TRBJ2-5): DSGVTQTPKHLITATGQRVTLRCSPRSGDLSVYWYQQSLDQGLQFLIQYYNGEERAKGNILERFSAQQFPDLHSELNLSSLELGDSALYFCASSPGPLAGGVQETQYFGPGTRLLVL.

This clonotype showed up just a few times. The rearrangement uses TRBV12-5 and TRBJ1-2; perhaps TRBD1 as D (5 bases). V lost 5 bases and J lost 3, with 13 bases in between. CDR1 and CDR2 (germline): LGHNT, FRNRAP. The CDR3 runs 14 residues. CDR3 region: CASGPSRGDYGYTF. The CDR3 DNA is TGTGCTAGTGGTCCCTCTCGGGGGGACTATGGCTACACCTTC.

This clonotype was detected ten times or more. The chain combines TRBV2 with TRBJ2-1; 9 bases fit TRBD2. This CDR3 region has 15 residues. The ends lost 5 bases at V and 4 bases at J; junction bases unmatched: 6. Germline V gene sequence: CDR1 SNHLY, CDR2 FYNNEI. The DNA for the CDR3 is TGTGCCAGCAGTCCCGGGACTAGCCGTTACAATGAGCAGTTCTTC. Translating gives CASSPGTSRYNEQFF.

With regard to this clonotype: An end of the junction does not agree with germline; a read error may underlie this. This chain links TRBV4-1 with TRBJ1-5, with D tentatively TRBD1 (5 bases). The CDR3 length is 15 residues. CDR1 MGHRA and CDR2 YSYEKL come from the germline V gene. The CDR3 here is CACSRDAISNQPQHF. The CDR3 DNA sequence: TGCGCCTGCAGCCGGGACGCAATTAGCAATCAGCCCCAGCATTTT.

The V call is TRBV5-1, the J call TRBJ2-3; D remains unclear. Germline loops: CDR1 SGHRS, CDR2 YFSETQ. V was pared by 7 bases and J by 6 bases, with 12 bases between. The CDR3 totals 12 residues. The CDR3 DNA sequence: TGCGCCAGCTCGACTCCCGAGGATACGCAGTATTTT. Translating gives CASSTPEDTQYF.

CDR3 residues: CASKGAGGYNQPQHF. CDR3 nucleotide sequence: TGTGCCAGCAAGGGGGCGGGAGGGTACAATCAGCCCCAGCATTTT. The J gene is TRBJ1-5, the V gene TRBV6-6; TRBD1 matches at 7 bases. The CDR3 runs 15 residues. Trimming at V came to 7 bases and at J to 3 bases, leaving 9 bases not matched to a gene. Germline V gene data show CDR1 as MNHNY and CDR2 as SVGAGI (reference sequence).

In its sample, this clonotype was seen a few times. This chain connects TRBV5-1 to TRBJ1-2; D is perhaps TRBD1 (6 bases). The CDR3 loop spans 14 amino acids. Germline V gives CDR1 SGHRS, CDR2 YFSETQ. The V and J ends lost 4 bases and 7 bases respectively, with 17 bases between them. The CDR3 loop reads CASSLTAGVGGYTF. CDR3 coding DNA: TGCGCCAGCAGCCTGACAGCAGGGGTCGGTGGCTACACCTTC.

The CDR3, as DNA: TGTGCCAGCAGTGCCTACAGGGGGCTGGGGCACACTGAAGCTTTCTTT. This sequence encodes CASSAYRGLGHTEAFF. The chain carries TRBV12-3 or TRBV12-4 and TRBJ1-1, with TRBD1 matching 9 bases. Unmatched junction bases numbered 10, after V lost 5 bases and J lost 3 bases. CDR3 length: 16 residues.

This clonotype was seen a handful of times. The V gene is TRBV28, the J gene TRBJ2-7, with D maybe TRBD1 (6 bases). The CDR3 runs to 14 residues. Trimming cost V 2 bases and J 7 bases, with 15 bases left between them. Germline loops: CDR1 MDHEN, CDR2 SYDVKM. CDR3 amino acids: CASSLRHRAGEQYV. DNA of the CDR3: TGTGCCAGCAGTTTAAGGCACAGGGCGGGTGAGCAGTACGTC.